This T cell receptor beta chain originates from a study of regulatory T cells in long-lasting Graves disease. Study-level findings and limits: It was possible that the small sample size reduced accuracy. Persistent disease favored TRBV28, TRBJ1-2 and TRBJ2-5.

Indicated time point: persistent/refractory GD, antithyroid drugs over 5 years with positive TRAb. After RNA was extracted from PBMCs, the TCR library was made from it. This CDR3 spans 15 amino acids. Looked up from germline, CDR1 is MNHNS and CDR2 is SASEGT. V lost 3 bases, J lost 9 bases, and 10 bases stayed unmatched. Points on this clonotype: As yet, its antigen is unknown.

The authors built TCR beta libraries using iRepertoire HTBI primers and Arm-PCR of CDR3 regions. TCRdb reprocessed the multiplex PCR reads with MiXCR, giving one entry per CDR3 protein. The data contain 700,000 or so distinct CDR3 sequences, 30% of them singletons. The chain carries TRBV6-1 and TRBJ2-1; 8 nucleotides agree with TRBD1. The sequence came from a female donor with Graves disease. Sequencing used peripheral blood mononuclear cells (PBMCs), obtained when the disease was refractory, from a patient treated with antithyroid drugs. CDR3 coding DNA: TGTGCCAGCAGTGAGGGGGGACAGGTTGGATTTGAGCAGTTCTTC. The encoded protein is CASSEGGQVGFEQFF.